This entry lists 30 T cell receptor beta chains sequenced from one sample in a study of neurological immune-mediated disorders. One entry per CDR3 protein results from TCRdb running MiXCR on the 5' RACE reads. The sample lists around 70,000 distinct CDR3 sequences; roughly 3.1% were seen once. Sequencing was done on a sample of PBMCs. The receptor set was obtained from a woman between 45 and 65 years old with multiple sclerosis.

This clonotype appeared many times. This chain connects TRBV7-9 to TRBJ1-2; D not certain. V was cut by 0 bases and J by 1 base, with 6 bases left in between. Germline V gives CDR1 SEHNR, CDR2 FQNEAQ (reference sequence). The CDR3 spans 14 residues. The CDR3, as DNA: TGTGCCAGCAGCTTAGCGGCCTATAACTATGGCTACACCTTC. It yields the protein CASSLAAYNYGYTF.

The table lists this clonotype with many counts. V usage is TRBV7-2 and J usage is TRBJ2-7, with 8 bases lining up with TRBD2. Looked up from germline, CDR1 is SGHTA and CDR2 is FQGNSA. The junction had 4 bases not matched to a gene; V was cut back by 1 base and J by 2 bases. The CDR3 loop spans 15 amino acids. CDR3 DNA: TGTGCCAGCAGCTTAGGGGCGGGGGGCCCCTACGAGCAGTACGTC. It yields the protein CASSLGAGGPYEQYV.

At least ten counts were recorded for this clonotype. The chain uses TRBV5-1 and TRBJ2-5; D not resolved. The V gene lost 0 bases and the J gene lost 7 bases, with 13 bases spanning the gap. There are 14 residues in the CDR3. Germline V CDR1 and CDR2: SGHRS, YFSETQ. The CDR3 coding sequence is TGCGCCAGCAGCTTGGCTACCGAATCGGGGACCCAGTACTTC. Protein sequence: CASSLATESGTQYF.

At least ten counts were recorded for this clonotype. J is TRBJ1-1 and V is TRBV9; possibly TRBD1 for D (6 bases). Germline CDR1 and CDR2: SGDLS and YYNGEE. The CDR3 has 15 amino acids. V gave up 0 bases and J gave up 2 bases, with 11 bases separating them. CDR3 loop: CASSVGGQINTEAFF. The CDR3 nucleotides read TGTGCCAGCAGCGTAGGGGGGCAGATTAACACTGAAGCTTTCTTT. The whole variable domain, remainder taken from reference TRBV9 and TRBJ1-1, is DSGVTQTPKHLITATGQRVTLRCSPRSGDLSVYWYQQSLDQGLQFLIQYYNGEERAKGNILERFSAQQFPDLHSELNLSSLELGDSALYFCASSVGGQINTEAFFGQGTRLTVV.

There are many counts of this clonotype. The CDR3 loop reads CASSLYLETGSYNEQFF. CDR3 bases: TGCGCCAGCAGCTTGTATCTCGAGACAGGGTCCTACAATGAGCAGTTCTTC. The chain carries TRBV5-1 and TRBJ2-1; TRBD1 matches at 7 bases. Germline CDR1 is SGHRS and CDR2 is YFSETQ. This CDR3 has 17 amino acids. The V segment lost 1 base and the J segment 1 base; nucleotides outside the gene matches: 8.

This clonotype was seen repeatedly, ten times or more. DNA of the CDR3: TGTGCCAGCAGTTATTTGGCGGACTACAATGAGCAGTTCTTC. Translated, it gives CASSYLADYNEQFF. The V and J genes are TRBV7-9 and TRBJ2-1; no clear D gene. Looked up from germline, CDR1 is SEHNR and CDR2 is FQNEAQ (reference sequence). The V and J ends lost 6 bases and 3 bases respectively, with 12 bases between them. The CDR3 loop spans 14 amino acids.

This clonotype was recorded a few times. CDR3 DNA sequence: TGTGCCAGCAGTTTTGGAGCGGGGAGCACAGATACGCAGTATTTT. It specifies CASSFGAGSTDTQYF. The genes are TRBV12-3 or TRBV12-4 and TRBJ2-3; 7 bases line up with TRBD2. After removal of 3 bases from V and 0 bases from J, the junction contained 3 bases not matched to a gene. The CDR3 sequence is 15 residues long.

In its sample, this clonotype was seen many times. This chain joins TRBV13 and TRBJ2-7, with 7 positions matching TRBD1. The V gene's germline CDR1 is PRHDT and CDR2 FYEKMQ (reference sequence). J was trimmed by 2 bases and V by 4 bases; bases with no gene match: 5. The CDR3 contains 14 residues. The CDR3 coding sequence is TGTGCCAGCAGCTCAGGGGGACAAACCTACGAGCAGTACGTC. It codes for CASSSGGQTYEQYV.

In this sample, this clonotype turned up many times. The chain recombines TRBV19 with TRBJ1-1; D not resolved. The V end was cut by 1 base, the J end by 8 bases, with 5 bases between. This CDR3 spans 11 amino acids. From germline, CDR1 is LNHDA and CDR2 SQIVND (reference sequence). The CDR3 protein is CASSIGAEAFF. CDR3 coding DNA: TGTGCCAGTAGTATAGGGGCCGAAGCTTTCTTT.

This clonotype was counted at least ten times. V usage is TRBV7-2 and J usage is TRBJ1-5; D is ambiguous. V lost 3 bases, J lost 3 bases, and 9 bases lay in between. Germline loops: CDR1 SGHTA, CDR2 FQGNSA. The CDR3 totals 14 residues. CDR3 DNA: TGTGCCAGCAGCTTCTCGGGCAACAATCAGCCCCAGCATTTT. It yields the protein CASSFSGNNQPQHF.

The sample holds many counts of this clonotype. This sequence joins TRBV10-2 and TRBJ1-5; 7 bases map to TRBD1. Germline V gene lookup returns CDR1 WSHSY and CDR2 SAAADI. The CDR3 totals 14 residues. V lost 10 bases to trimming and J lost 4 bases; unmatched junction nucleotides: 10. Here the CDR3 DNA reads TGCGCCACCAGGGACAGAGTAGAAAATCAGCCCCAGCATTTT. This gives the protein CATRDRVENQPQHF.

This clonotype came up many times. The J gene is TRBJ1-5, the V gene TRBV7-2; D is uncertain. This CDR3 has 18 residues. The germline gives CDR1 SGHTA, CDR2 FQGNSA. Trimming stripped 0 bases from V and 5 bases from J, with 20 bases between. CDR3 sequence (DNA): TGTGCCAGCAGCTTAGCAGACTCCTGGGCGGCAAACGATCAGCCCCAGCATTTT. It encodes CASSLADSWAANDQPQHF.

This clonotype was recorded at least ten times. The chain employs TRBV12-3 or TRBV12-4 and TRBJ2-5; 9 nucleotides align to TRBD1. V lost 4 bases and J lost 4; bases outside the gene matches: 1. This CDR3 contains 13 residues. CDR3 DNA: TGTGCCAGCAGTTCACAGGGGGCAGAGACCCAGTACTTC. Translation gives CASSSQGAETQYF.

This clonotype showed up many times. The rearrangement joins TRBV25-1 to TRBJ2-2; a weak D match, TRBD2 (6 bases). Germline V CDR1 and CDR2: MGHDK, SYGVNS. With 5 bases removed from V and 2 bases from J, the gap between germline ends came to 12 bases. There are 15 residues in the CDR3. CDR3 amino acids: CASSSPGSNTGELFF. The CDR3 bases are TGTGCCAGCAGTTCCCCCGGGAGCAACACCGGGGAGCTGTTTTTT.

This clonotype was observed many times. CDR3 nucleotides: TGCAGCGTTGAAAGCCAGGAGTGGGATGAGCAGTTCTTC. The encoded protein is CSVESQEWDEQFF. V and J are TRBV29-1 and TRBJ2-1; D ambiguous. The ends were cut back, 2 bases at V and 8 bases at J, with 13 bases in the middle. CDR1 is SQVTM, CDR2 ANQGSEA, per germline. The CDR3 has 13 amino acids.

This clonotype was found many times. The rearrangement uses TRBV12-3 or TRBV12-4 and TRBJ2-4; D is ambiguous. V was clipped by 2 bases and J by 3 bases, with 5 bases between them. The CDR3 has 13 amino acids. CDR3 region: CASSLHNKNIQYF. The DNA of the CDR3 is TGTGCCAGCAGTTTACATAACAAAAACATTCAGTACTTC.

This clonotype has ten or more counts. The chain links TRBV20-1 to TRBJ2-3; TRBD2 agrees at 14 bases. CDR3 length equals 17 residues. Looked up from germline, CDR1 is DFQATT and CDR2 is SNEGSKA (reference sequence). V lost 5 bases, J lost 0 bases, and 7 bases stayed unmatched. CDR3 coding DNA: TGCAGTGCTTTAAGACTAGCGGGGGGGCAAAGCACAGATACGCAGTATTTT. Translating gives CSALRLAGGQSTDTQYF.

This clonotype appeared many times. The chain is built from TRBV20-1 and TRBJ1-2; D possibly corresponds to TRBD1 (5 bases). V lost 0 bases and J lost 7, with 12 bases in between. CDR1 and CDR2 (germline): DFQATT, SNEGSKA (reference sequence). The CDR3 totals 13 residues. The CDR3 DNA follows: TGCAGTGCTAGAGATCAGGGCAGGGCTGGCTACACCTTC. Amino acids: CSARDQGRAGYTF.

This clonotype was detected many times. V usage is TRBV29-1 and J usage is TRBJ2-3, with D perhaps TRBD1 (5 bases). This CDR3 is 13 amino acids long. Looked up from germline, CDR1 is SQVTM and CDR2 is ANQGSEA. V was shortened by 7 bases and J by 2 bases, with 13 bases between the two germline ends. In DNA form, the CDR3 reads TGCAGCGGTGGAGTGACAGCCACAGATACGCAGTATTTT. Amino acids: CSGGVTATDTQYF.

This clonotype came up many times. The chain uses TRBV7-2 and TRBJ2-3; a weak D match, TRBD2 (6 bases). With 5 bases removed from V and 1 base from J, the gap between germline ends came to 13 bases. This CDR3 contains 15 residues. Germline V lookup: CDR1 SGHTA, CDR2 FQGNSA. The CDR3 sequence: CASSVGGIRTDTQYF. Here the CDR3 DNA reads TGTGCCAGCAGCGTAGGCGGGATCCGCACAGATACGCAGTATTTT.

This clonotype was seen ten or more times. The chain links TRBV20-1 to TRBJ1-2; TRBD1 is a possible D gene (6 bases). V shed 6 bases and J shed 3 bases, with 14 bases lying between them. The CDR3 totals 13 residues. Germline V gives CDR1 DFQATT, CDR2 SNEGSKA (reference sequence). CDR3 DNA sequence: TGCAGTGCCCCCGGACAGTCAGACTATGGCTACACCTTC. Its protein is CSAPGQSDYGYTF.

V and J are TRBV28 and TRBJ2-5; the D gene is possibly TRBD2 (6 bases). CDR3 length: 16 residues. Trimming pared 7 bases from V and 4 bases from J, leaving 22 bases between. Looked up from germline, CDR1 is MDHEN and CDR2 is SYDVKM. The CDR3 sequence: CASNGVRRGWGETQYF. Written as DNA, the CDR3 is TGTGCCAGCAATGGAGTAAGGCGGGGCTGGGGAGAGACCCAGTACTTC.

This clonotype has a count of ten or more. The rearrangement joins TRBV5-6 to TRBJ1-1; D is perhaps TRBD1 (6 bases). V lost 4 bases and J 1 base, leaving 29 bases between the germline ends. The CDR3 runs to 20 residues. Germline V gene sequence: CDR1 SGHDT, CDR2 YYEEEE. CDR3 sequence: CASSPTLRRGTLGGNTEAFF. The DNA of the CDR3 is TGTGCCAGCAGCCCCACCCTTCGGAGGGGGACATTGGGCGGGAACACTGAAGCTTTCTTT.

This clonotype was detected many times. The V and J genes are TRBV28 and TRBJ2-7, with D possibly TRBD1 on 5 matching bases. Germline loops: CDR1 MDHEN, CDR2 SYDVKM. The length of the CDR3 is 14 residues. V was pared by 6 bases and J by 9 bases, with 21 bases between. CDR3 sequence (DNA): TGTGCCAGCAGCTCTATCATCAGGGCTGCGTGGCAGTACTTC. Encoded protein: CASSSIIRAAWQYF.

This clonotype was counted many times. The CDR3: CSARVGQPQHF. The DNA for the CDR3 is TGCAGTGCTAGAGTTGGTCAGCCCCAGCATTTT. The rearrangement uses TRBV20-1 and TRBJ1-5, with D uncertain. This CDR3 spans 11 amino acids. CDR1 and CDR2 (germline): DFQATT, SNEGSKA (reference sequence). V was cut by 1 base and J by 6 bases, with 4 bases left in between.

The table lists this clonotype with many counts. This sequence joins TRBV5-1 and TRBJ1-4, with D tentatively TRBD1 (6 bases). Trimming removed 4 bases from V and 3 bases from J, with 16 bases in between. Germline lookup yields CDR1 SGHRS and CDR2 YFSETQ. This CDR3 region has 16 residues. CDR3 coding DNA: TGCGCCAGCAGCCCGAACACAGGGTCGTCTAATGAAAAACTGTTTTTT. This encodes CASSPNTGSSNEKLFF.

This clonotype was seen ten or more times. This chain joins TRBV20-1 and TRBJ2-3; 9 bases match TRBD2. The CDR3 has 14 amino acids. Germline V lookup: CDR1 DFQATT, CDR2 SNEGSKA (reference sequence). The V gene end was trimmed by 7 bases and the J gene end by 3 bases; junction bases not matched to a gene: 8. As DNA, the CDR3 is TGCAGTGGTCCGCTAGCGGGAATTACAGATACGCAGTATTTT. It yields the protein CSGPLAGITDTQYF.

This clonotype was observed at least ten times. The CDR3 sequence is CASSLTSNPYNEQFF. The DNA of the CDR3 is TGTGCCAGCAGCTTAACGTCTAACCCTTACAATGAGCAGTTCTTC. V usage is TRBV7-3 and J usage is TRBJ2-1; D ambiguous. Trimming shortened V by 0 bases and J by 4 bases, and 10 bases separated the two germline ends. CDR3 length equals 15 residues. CDR1 and CDR2 from the germline V gene are SGHTA and FQGTGA.

This clonotype was seen many times. The rearrangement joins TRBV7-2 to TRBJ2-4; the D call may be TRBD1 or TRBD2 (5 bases each). Germline CDR1 is SGHTA and CDR2 is FQGNSA. The CDR3 spans 13 residues. V was trimmed by 0 bases and J by 6 bases, leaving 6 bases between them. Here the CDR3 reads CASSLAGTNIQYF. The CDR3 DNA reads TGTGCCAGCAGCTTAGCGGGGACAAACATTCAGTACTTC.

The rearrangement uses TRBV20-1 and TRBJ2-4, with TRBD2 matching 8 bases. Germline V gene lookup returns CDR1 DFQATT and CDR2 SNEGSKA (reference sequence). The CDR3 is 13 residues long. V shed 5 bases, J shed 4 bases, and the junction held 4 bases outside the gene matches. The CDR3 is CSAHRGGKNIQYF. CDR3 DNA sequence: TGCAGTGCTCACCGGGGGGGGAAAAACATTCAGTACTTC.